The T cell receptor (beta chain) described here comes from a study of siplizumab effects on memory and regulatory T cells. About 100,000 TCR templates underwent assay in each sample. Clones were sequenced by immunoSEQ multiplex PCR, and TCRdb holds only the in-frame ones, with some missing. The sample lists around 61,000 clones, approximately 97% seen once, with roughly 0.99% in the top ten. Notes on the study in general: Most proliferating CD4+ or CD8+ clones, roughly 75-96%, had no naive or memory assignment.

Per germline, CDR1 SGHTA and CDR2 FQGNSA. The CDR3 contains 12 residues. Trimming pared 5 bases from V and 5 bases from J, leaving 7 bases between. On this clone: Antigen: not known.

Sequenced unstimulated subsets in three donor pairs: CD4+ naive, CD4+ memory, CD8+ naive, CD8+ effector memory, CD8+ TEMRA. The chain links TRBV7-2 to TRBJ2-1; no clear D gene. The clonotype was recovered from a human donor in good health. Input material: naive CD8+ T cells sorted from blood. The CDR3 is CASSKTHNEQFF. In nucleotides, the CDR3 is TGTGCCAGCAGCAAGACCCACAATGAGCAGTTCTTC.